This TCR beta chain was identified in a study of pediatric ulcerative colitis. The wider study: Ulcerative colitis patients had pancolitis or left-sided colitis, with confirming histology.

The CDR3 has 16 residues. Germline loops: CDR1 MNHEY, CDR2 SVGAGI. V dropped 3 bases and J dropped 4; count of bases not matched to a gene: 2. Notes on this clone: Its antigen is undetermined.

Up to 500,000 reads were sequenced per sample. Clones were read by immunoSEQ multiplex PCR, and TCRdb kept only the in-frame ones, dropping some. The sample consists of about 35,000 clones, about 81% of them appearing once. Regarding the study as a whole: Compared with controls, ulcerative colitis showed greater blood-rectum clone sharing.

The rectum was sampled with one to two pinch biopsies at colonoscopy. This TCR came from a boy aged 5 to 17 with mild ulcerative colitis. J is TRBJ2-3 and V is TRBV6-5; 15 nucleotides match TRBD2. The specimen sequenced was gut tissue. Here the CDR3 DNA reads TGTGCCAGCAGTTATGGACTAGCGGGGGGGCCAGATACGCAGTATTTT. This translates into CASSYGLAGGPDTQYF.